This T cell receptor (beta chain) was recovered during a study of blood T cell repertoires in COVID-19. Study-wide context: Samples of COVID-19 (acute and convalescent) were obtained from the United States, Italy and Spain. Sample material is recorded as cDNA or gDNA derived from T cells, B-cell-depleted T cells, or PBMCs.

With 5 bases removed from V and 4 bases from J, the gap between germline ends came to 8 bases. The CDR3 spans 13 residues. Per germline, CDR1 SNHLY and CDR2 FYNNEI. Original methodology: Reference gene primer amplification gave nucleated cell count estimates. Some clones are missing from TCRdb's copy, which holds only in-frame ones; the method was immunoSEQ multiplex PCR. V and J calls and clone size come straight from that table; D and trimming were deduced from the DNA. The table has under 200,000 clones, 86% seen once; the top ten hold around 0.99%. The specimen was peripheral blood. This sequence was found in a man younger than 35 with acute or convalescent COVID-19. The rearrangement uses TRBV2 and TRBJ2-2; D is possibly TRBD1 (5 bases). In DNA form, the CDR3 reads TGTGCCAGCAGTAGCAGGGCCACCGGGGAGCTGTTTTTT. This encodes CASSSRATGELFF.